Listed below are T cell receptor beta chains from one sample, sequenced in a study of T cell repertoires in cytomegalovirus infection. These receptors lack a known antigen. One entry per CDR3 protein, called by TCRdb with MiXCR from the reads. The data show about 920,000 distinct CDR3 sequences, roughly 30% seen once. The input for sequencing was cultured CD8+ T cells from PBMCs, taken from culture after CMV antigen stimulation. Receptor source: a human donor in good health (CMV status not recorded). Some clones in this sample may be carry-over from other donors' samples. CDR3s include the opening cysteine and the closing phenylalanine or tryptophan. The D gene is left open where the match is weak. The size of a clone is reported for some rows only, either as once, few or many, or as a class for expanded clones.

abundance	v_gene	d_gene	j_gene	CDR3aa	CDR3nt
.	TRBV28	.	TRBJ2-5	CASSLPPLLIGGGQETQYF	TGTGCCAGCAGCCTTCCACCGCTCCTGATAGGGGGTGGGCAAGAGACCCAGTACTTC
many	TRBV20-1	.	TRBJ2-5	CSARDWAQETQYF	TGCAGTGCTAGAGATTGGGCTCAAGAGACCCAGTACTTC
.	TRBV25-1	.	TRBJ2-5	CASSDQGRQETQYF	TGTGCCAGCAGTGATCAGGGGAGGCAAGAGACCCAGTACTTC
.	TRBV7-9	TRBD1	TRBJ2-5	CASSTTRQGARRETQYF	TGTGCCAGCAGCACAACTCGACAGGGGGCCAGACGGGAGACCCAGTACTTC
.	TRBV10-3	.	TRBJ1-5	CAITQNSNQPQHF	TGTGCCATCACTCAGAATAGCAATCAGCCCCAGCATTTT
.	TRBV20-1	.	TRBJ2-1	CSAEPAYNEQFF	TGCAGTGCAGAACCTGCCTACAATGAGCAGTTCTTC
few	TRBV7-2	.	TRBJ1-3	CASSPAISGNTIYF	TGTGCCAGCAGCCCAGCGATCTCTGGAAACACCATATATTTT
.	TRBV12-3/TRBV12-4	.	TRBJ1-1	CTSSLGDLGDTEAFF	TGTACCAGCAGTTTAGGAGACCTAGGGGACACTGAAGCTTTCTTT
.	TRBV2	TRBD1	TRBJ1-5	CASSETPGQGDRPQHF	TGTGCCAGCAGTGAGACTCCGGGACAGGGGGATAGGCCCCAGCATTTT
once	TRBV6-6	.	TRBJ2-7	CASSENLRPYEQYF	TGTGCCAGCAGTGAGAACCTTCGCCCCTACGAGCAGTACTTC
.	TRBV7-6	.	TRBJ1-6	CASSFPMFGAESYYNSPLHF	TGTGCCAGCAGCTTTCCAATGTTTGGGGCAGAGAGCTACTATAATTCACCCCTCCACTTT
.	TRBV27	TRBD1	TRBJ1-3	CANRLTGVGNTIYF	TGTGCCAACCGCCTTACAGGGGTTGGAAACACCATATATTTT
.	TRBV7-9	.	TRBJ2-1	CASSSGLEGGEQFF	TGTGCCAGCAGCTCGGGCCTAGAGGGGGGTGAGCAGTTCTTC
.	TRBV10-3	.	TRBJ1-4	CAIKGNDMEDEKLFF	TGTGCCATCAAGGGCAATGACATGGAAGACGAAAAACTGTTTTTT
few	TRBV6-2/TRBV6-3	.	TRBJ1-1	CASTPITGTNTEAFF	TGTGCCAGCACCCCGATTACAGGGACGAACACTGAAGCTTTCTTT
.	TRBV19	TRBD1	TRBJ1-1	CATRSGQGIVDTEAFF	TGTGCCACCCGCTCGGGACAGGGAATTGTAGACACTGAAGCTTTCTTT
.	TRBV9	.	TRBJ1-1	CVSSPRALGGTEAFF	TGTGTCAGCAGCCCCCGGGCCTTAGGGGGCACTGAAGCTTTCTTT
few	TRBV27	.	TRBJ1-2	CASRSIDRFPNYGYTF	TGTGCCAGCAGATCTATCGACAGGTTTCCAAACTATGGCTACACCTTC
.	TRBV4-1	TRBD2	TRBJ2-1	CASSHQAGTTNDEQFF	TGCGCCAGCAGCCACCAAGCGGGGACTACTAACGATGAGCAGTTCTTC
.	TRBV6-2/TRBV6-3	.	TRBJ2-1	CASRTSIRGEQFF	TGTGCCAGCAGGACTTCAATCCGGGGTGAGCAGTTCTTC
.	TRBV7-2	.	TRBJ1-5	CASSFRSSQPQHF	TGTGCCAGCAGCTTCAGGTCTAGTCAGCCCCAGCATTTT
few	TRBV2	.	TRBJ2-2	CARGPTNTGELFF	TGTGCCCGGGGGCCTACGAACACCGGGGAGCTGTTTTTT
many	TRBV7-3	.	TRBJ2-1	CASSFDSWGGPGYEQFF	TGTGCCAGCAGCTTTGATAGCTGGGGGGGGCCGGGATATGAGCAGTTCTTC
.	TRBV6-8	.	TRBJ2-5	CASSYAEGLQTQYF	TGTGCCAGCAGTTACGCAGAGGGGTTGCAGACCCAGTACTTC
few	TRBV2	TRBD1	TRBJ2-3	CASHRQGWADTQYF	TGTGCCAGCCACCGACAGGGCTGGGCAGATACGCAGTATTTT
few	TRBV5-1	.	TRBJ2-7	CASSPGTETYEQYF	TGCGCCAGCAGCCCGGGGACCGAGACCTACGAGCAGTACTTC
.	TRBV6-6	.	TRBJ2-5	CASRLSKQGTGETQYF	TGTGCCAGCAGATTGAGTAAACAGGGGACTGGGGAGACCCAGTACTTC
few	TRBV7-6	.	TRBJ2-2	CAIEEDATGELFF	TGTGCCATTGAGGAGGACGCCACCGGGGAGCTGTTTTTT
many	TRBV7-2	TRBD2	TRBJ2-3	CASSLEAGGADTQYF	TGTGCCAGCAGCTTAGAAGCGGGGGGGGCAGATACGCAGTATTTT
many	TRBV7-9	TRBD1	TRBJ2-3	CASSPGQGMDTQYF	TGTGCCAGCAGCCCGGGACAGGGAATGGATACGCAGTATTTT
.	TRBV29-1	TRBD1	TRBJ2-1	CSVGGDRGLDEQFF	TGCAGCGTTGGGGGGGACAGGGGCTTGGATGAGCAGTTCTTC
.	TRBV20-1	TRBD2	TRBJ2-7	CSARDLGRGGYEQYF	TGCAGTGCTAGAGATCTGGGGCGGGGGGGCTACGAGCAGTACTTC
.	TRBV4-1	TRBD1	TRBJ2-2	CASSQGTGLVGELFF	TGCGCCAGCAGCCAAGGGACAGGGTTGGTCGGGGAGCTGTTTTTT
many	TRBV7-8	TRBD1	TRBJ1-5	CASSFYGQASSNQPQHF	TGTGCCAGCAGCTTCTACGGACAGGCTTCGAGCAATCAGCCCCAGCATTTT
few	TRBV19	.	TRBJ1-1	CASSISGWVNTEAFF	TGTGCCAGTAGTATAAGTGGATGGGTGAACACTGAAGCTTTCTTT
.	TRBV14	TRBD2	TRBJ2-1	CASSQEDLAVHNEQFF	TGTGCCAGCAGCCAAGAGGACCTAGCGGTCCACAATGAGCAGTTCTTC